The rows below give T cell receptor beta chains drawn from one sample of a study of CD8+CD57+ T cells in acquired aplastic anemia. TCRdb called the reads again in MiXCR, with one record for every CDR3 protein. This repertoire shows about 140,000 distinct CDR3 sequences, 41% found once; its top ten account for under 9%. The sequenced material came from sorted CD4+, CD8+, or CD8+CD57+ T cells (not recorded which) from PBMCs. The receptors originated from a human donor in good health, serving as a control. CDR3s include the opening cysteine and the closing phenylalanine or tryptophan. Each record gives: D gene, J gene, CDR3 length, clone size, V gene, CDR3 protein, CDR3 DNA. The D gene is left open where the match is weak. Size is omitted from some rows. Given values are once, few, many or a class for expanded clones.

>TRBD2|TRBJ2-3|19|many|TRBV20-1
CSACRGLAGGLPSTDTQYF
TGCAGTGCTTGCCGGGGGCTAGCGGGGGGCCTCCCTAGCACAGATACGCAGTATTTT
>-|TRBJ1-3|15|few|TRBV5-8
CASSTGHSQGNTIYF
TGTGCCAGCAGCACTGGCCATTCACAAGGAAACACCATATATTTT
>-|TRBJ1-1|14|many|TRBV5-1
CASRSAESNTEAFF
TGCGCCAGCAGGTCTGCGGAGTCGAACACTGAAGCTTTCTTT
>-|TRBJ2-7|13|-|TRBV19
CASSMYEGYEQYF
TGTGCCAGTAGTATGTACGAGGGCTACGAGCAGTACTTC
>-|TRBJ2-7|13|-|TRBV7-6
CASSSEWGYEQYF
TGTGCCAGCAGCTCTGAGTGGGGCTACGAGCAGTACTTC
>TRBD1|TRBJ1-2|14|-|TRBV19
CASSIGTGESGYTF
TGTGCCAGTAGTATAGGGACAGGGGAATCTGGCTACACCTTC
>-|TRBJ1-2|11|many|TRBV6-2/TRBV6-3
CASSGSYGYTF
TGTGCCAGCAGTGGAAGCTATGGCTACACCTTC
>TRBD2|TRBJ2-7|14|many|TRBV5-4
CASSFSGNTDEQYF
TGTGCCAGCAGCTTTAGCGGGAACACAGACGAGCAGTACTTC
>-|TRBJ1-3|12|many|TRBV5-5
CASSDDLYTIYF
TGTGCCAGCAGCGACGATCTTTACACCATATATTTT
>TRBD2|TRBJ2-1|16|few|TRBV28
CASTRRAGGAYNEQFF
TGTGCCAGCACCCGACGAGCGGGAGGGGCCTACAATGAGCAGTTCTTC
>-|TRBJ1-2|13|many|TRBV27
CASGGVRNYGYTF
TGTGCCAGCGGAGGAGTCAGGAACTATGGCTACACCTTC
>-|TRBJ1-1|15|-|TRBV18
CASSPMPTQFTEAFF
TGTGCCAGCTCACCAATGCCGACCCAGTTTACTGAAGCTTTCTTT
>-|TRBJ1-1|13|-|TRBV19
CASSIGQMTEAFF
TGTGCCAGTAGTATTGGGCAGATGACTGAAGCTTTCTTT
>TRBD1|TRBJ1-5|15|-|TRBV5-6
CASSCDRAKNQPQHF
TGTGCCAGCAGCTGTGACAGGGCGAAAAATCAGCCCCAGCATTTT
>TRBD2|TRBJ2-7|14|many|TRBV9
CASSVGLASHEQYF
TGTGCCAGCAGCGTAGGACTAGCGTCCCACGAGCAGTACTTC
>-|TRBJ1-3|14|many|TRBV15
CATSTSQGGNTIYF
TGTGCCACCAGCACTTCTCAGGGTGGCAACACCATATATTTT
>-|TRBJ1-2|15|many|TRBV7-2
CASSSAVGGVSGYTF
TGTGCCAGCAGCTCCGCCGTTGGGGGAGTTAGTGGCTACACCTTC
>-|TRBJ1-2|16|-|TRBV29-1
CSVEDPDVVGSYGYTF
TGCAGCGTTGAAGATCCGGACGTTGTCGGGAGTTATGGCTACACCTTC
>TRBD1|TRBJ1-1|17|-|TRBV10-3
CAIRGDRRAGLGTEAFF
TGTGCCATCAGAGGGGACAGGCGGGCGGGTCTCGGCACTGAAGCTTTCTTT
>-|TRBJ2-5|14|-|TRBV3-1
CASSQGTGRETQYF
TGTGCCAGCAGCCAGGGCACAGGACGAGAGACCCAGTACTTC
>TRBD1|TRBJ2-2|14|-|TRBV14
CASSQQGASGELFF
TGTGCCAGCAGCCAACAGGGGGCCAGCGGGGAGCTGTTTTTT
>-|TRBJ1-5|16|many|TRBV19
CASSIGQGFSNQPQHF
TGTGCCAGTAGTATAGGGCAGGGTTTCAGCAATCAGCCCCAGCATTTT
>-|TRBJ1-1|17|many|TRBV20-1
CSARDERMVAGNTEAFF
TGCAGTGCTAGAGATGAAAGGATGGTTGCCGGGAACACTGAAGCTTTCTTT
>-|TRBJ2-7|12|-|TRBV29-1
CSGGQGIDEQYF
TGCAGCGGCGGCCAGGGGATCGACGAGCAGTACTTC
>-|TRBJ2-3|16|many|TRBV9
CASSVAQGIPTDTQYF
TGTGCCAGCAGCGTAGCCCAGGGGATACCCACAGATACGCAGTATTTT
>-|TRBJ2-5|12|many|TRBV2
CASRLYQETQYF
TGTGCCAGCAGACTGTACCAAGAGACCCAGTACTTC
>-|TRBJ1-1|15|-|TRBV3-1
CASSQGAFKNTEAFF
TGTGCCAGCAGCCAGGGGGCCTTTAAGAACACTGAAGCTTTCTTT
>-|TRBJ2-7|12|few|TRBV10-3
CAISESGYEQYF
TGTGCCATCAGTGAGTCCGGCTACGAGCAGTACTTC
>-|TRBJ1-1|14|few|TRBV25-1
CASSAPGLGTEAFF
TGTGCCAGCAGTGCTCCGGGACTCGGCACTGAAGCTTTCTTT
>-|TRBJ2-7|15|-|TRBV4-2
CASSQDEAGPYEQYF
TGTGCCAGCAGCCAAGATGAAGCAGGGCCCTATGAGCAGTACTTC
>-|TRBJ2-1|14|many|TRBV5-1
CASSLSAELNEQFF
TGCGCCAGCAGCTTGTCAGCGGAGCTCAATGAGCAGTTCTTC
>-|TRBJ2-7|12|-|TRBV10-3
CAISGAGYEQYF
TGTGCCATCAGTGGTGCCGGCTACGAGCAGTACTTC
>-|TRBJ2-1|12|-|TRBV6-2/TRBV6-3
CASRGRNNEQLF
TGTGCCAGCAGGGGGCGGAACAATGAGCAGCTCTTC
>-|TRBJ2-3|16|-|TRBV20-1
CSAQDTRGAGTDTQYF
TGCAGTGCACAGGACACGAGGGGCGCGGGCACAGATACGCAGTATTTT
>TRBD2|TRBJ2-7|15|-|TRBV7-2
CASSSLAGGQYEQYF
TGTGCCAGCAGCTCCCTAGCGGGGGGGCAATACGAGCAGTACTTC
>-|TRBJ1-1|14|many|TRBV5-1
CASSLQTENTEAFF
TGCGCCAGCAGCTTACAAACAGAGAACACTGAAGCTTTCTTT
>TRBD2|TRBJ2-3|16|-|TRBV25-1
CASSALAGGPTDTQYF
TGTGCCAGCAGTGCCCTAGCGGGAGGGCCAACAGATACGCAGTATTTT
>TRBD2|TRBJ2-3|15|-|TRBV24-1
CASGLAGTPGDTQYF
TGTGCCTCGGGACTAGCGGGGACTCCCGGGGATACGCAGTATTTT
>TRBD1|TRBJ2-5|15|-|TRBV15
CATSNGAGGLKTQYF
TGTGCCACCAGCAATGGGGCAGGGGGCTTGAAGACCCAGTACTTC
>-|TRBJ1-2|15|-|TRBV29-1
CSVEERGSGVYGYTF
TGCAGCGTTGAAGAACGGGGTTCTGGGGTCTATGGCTACACCTTC
>TRBD1|TRBJ2-7|15|-|TRBV9
CASSVGQGTAYEQYF
TGTGCCAGCAGCGTCGGACAGGGGACAGCCTACGAGCAGTACTTC
>-|TRBJ1-5|13|many|TRBV19
CASSEGGRQPQHF
TGTGCCAGTAGCGAGGGGGGAAGGCAGCCCCAGCATTTT
>-|TRBJ1-5|15|-|TRBV15
CATSRARLAEETQHF
TGTGCCACCAGCAGAGCCAGACTAGCAGAAGAGACCCAGCATTTT
>TRBD1|TRBJ2-7|15|many|TRBV25-1
CASSESTGGSYEQYF
TGTGCCAGCAGTGAATCGACAGGGGGCTCCTACGAGCAGTACTTC
>-|TRBJ2-5|13|few|TRBV7-9
CASSFDNQETQYF
TGTGCCAGCAGCTTCGACAACCAAGAGACCCAGTACTTC
>-|TRBJ2-7|11|many|TRBV24-1
CAPPCSYEQYF
TGTGCACCTCCGTGCTCCTACGAGCAGTACTTC
>-|TRBJ2-2|15|-|TRBV6-1
CASSEIFRGTGELFF
TGTGCCAGCAGTGAAATCTTCCGGGGCACCGGGGAGCTGTTTTTT
>TRBD2|TRBJ2-7|16|many|TRBV7-2
CASSLVASGGTYEQYF
TGTGCCAGCAGCTTAGTCGCTAGCGGGGGTACCTACGAGCAGTACTTC
>TRBD2|TRBJ2-1|13|many|TRBV2
CASSGTGGGEQFF
TGTGCCAGCTCGGGAACGGGAGGAGGTGAGCAGTTCTTC
>TRBD1|TRBJ1-2|12|-|TRBV29-1
CSVTGTVYGYTF
TGCAGCGTGACCGGGACAGTATATGGCTACACCTTC
>-|TRBJ2-7|13|few|TRBV10-2
CASRALSSYEQYF
TGCGCCAGCAGGGCCCTGAGCTCCTACGAGCAGTACTTC
>TRBD1|TRBJ2-3|14|once|TRBV15
CATSMDRGSDTQYF
TGTGCCACCAGCATGGACAGGGGGTCAGATACGCAGTATTTT
>TRBD2|TRBJ2-3|16|many|TRBV4-2
CASSQDIGGGTDTQYF
TGTGCCAGCAGCCAAGACATCGGGGGGGGCACAGATACGCAGTATTTT
>TRBD1|TRBJ1-5|14|many|TRBV19
CASSIGIRGKPQHF
TGTGCCAGTAGTATAGGCATCAGGGGGAAGCCCCAGCATTTT